This entry lists 16 T cell receptor beta chains sequenced from one sample in a study of technical replicates of blood from several donors. Repertoires were generated with immunoSEQ multiplex PCR, while TCRdb's copy carries only in-frame clones and drops some. The sample includes approximately 60,000 clones, around nine tenths of them seen just once. The specimen sequenced was PBMCs. Receptors originate from a human donor in good health. Some clones in this sample may be carry-over from other donors' samples.

The chain uses TRBV7-9 and TRBJ2-7; the match to TRBD1 covers 9 bases. Trimming took 5 bases from V and 6 from J; bases not matched to a gene: 5. This CDR3 is 13 amino acids long. CDR1 is SEHNR, CDR2 FQNEAQ, per germline (reference sequence). The CDR3 here is CASSRTGELEQYF. The CDR3 DNA reads TGTGCCAGCAGCCGGACAGGGGAGCTCGAGCAGTACTTC.

The chain couples TRBV2 to TRBJ1-2; perhaps TRBD1 as D (6 bases). Germline V gene data show CDR1 as SNHLY and CDR2 as FYNNEI. Trimming shortened V by 6 bases and J by 10 bases, and 18 bases separated the two germline ends. There are 13 residues in the CDR3. The CDR3 DNA reads as TGTGCCAGCAGGCAACAAAGGACAGAGGCCTACACCTTC. Encoded protein: CASRQQRTEAYTF. The complete variable domain, with remaining parts taken from reference TRBV2 and TRBJ1-2, reads EPEVTQTPSHQVTQMGQEVILRCVPISNHLYFYWYRQILGQKVEFLVSFYNNEISEKSEIFDDQFSVERPDGSNFTLKIRSTKLEDSAMYFCASRQQRTEAYTFGSGTRLTVV.

The rearrangement joins TRBV5-4 to TRBJ2-5; tentatively, D is TRBD1 (6 bases). CDR1 is SGHNT, CDR2 YYREEE, per germline (reference sequence). The CDR3 totals 14 residues. The germline V and J ends were trimmed by 2 bases and 1 base, with 9 bases remaining between them. The DNA of the CDR3 is TGTGCCAGCAGCTTCAAACAGGGCCAAGAGACCCAGTACTTC. As protein: CASSFKQGQETQYF.

The chain combines TRBV15 with TRBJ2-1, with a tentative D call TRBD2 (5 bases). V was shortened by 0 bases and J by 4 bases, with 10 bases between the two germline ends. The CDR3 loop spans 15 amino acids. Germline assignment: CDR1 LNHNV and CDR2 YYDKDF (reference sequence). The CDR3 region has the DNA TGTGCCACCAGCAGAGACCTAGCAGGATACAATGAGCAGTTCTTC. This gives the protein CATSRDLAGYNEQFF.

The V call is TRBV7-8, the J call TRBJ2-6; 11 positions match TRBD1. After removal of 5 bases from V and 2 bases from J, the junction contained 2 bases not matched to a gene. This CDR3 region has 16 residues. CDR1 and CDR2 from the germline V gene are SGHVS and FQNEAQ. This CDR3 is CASSTDRGPGANVLTF. Written as DNA, the CDR3 is TGTGCCAGCAGCACGGACAGGGGGCCTGGGGCCAACGTCCTGACTTTC. Looking up the rest from reference TRBV7-8 and TRBJ2-6 gives the full variable domain: GAGVSQSPRYKVAKRGQDVALRCDPISGHVSLFWYQQALGQGPEFLTYFQNEAQLDKSGLPSDRFFAERPEGSVSTLKIQRTQQEDSAVYLCASSTDRGPGANVLTFGAGSRLTVL.

The genes are TRBV7-9 and TRBJ2-2; TRBD2 aligns across 7 bases. The CDR3 spans 16 residues. After removal of 1 base from V and 4 bases from J, the junction contained 6 bases not matched to a gene. The germline V gene has CDR1 SEHNR and CDR2 FQNEAQ (reference sequence). CDR3 nucleotide sequence: TGTGCCAGCAGCTTAGTCGAGAAGCGGGGCACCGGGGAGCTGTTTTTT. This translates into CASSLVEKRGTGELFF.

The genes are TRBV4-2 and TRBJ2-2, with D unresolved. The CDR3 sequence is 12 residues long. V was trimmed by 0 bases and J by 9 bases, leaving 5 bases between them. The V gene's germline CDR1 is LGHNA and CDR2 YNFKEQ. The CDR3 DNA reads TGTGCCAGCAGCCAAGACAGTTGGGAGCTGTTTTTT. Its protein is CASSQDSWELFF.

The chain combines TRBV2 with TRBJ2-5; D not certain. Germline lookup yields CDR1 SNHLY and CDR2 FYNNEI. The CDR3 covers 13 residues. V was shortened by 1 base and J by 3 bases, with 6 bases between the two germline ends. The CDR3 spells CASSEDYEETQYF. The CDR3 coding sequence is TGTGCCAGCAGTGAAGACTACGAAGAGACCCAGTACTTC.

V is TRBV5-6 and J is TRBJ2-7; D call uncertain. The CDR3 is 13 residues long. V lost 2 bases and J 0 bases, leaving 6 bases between the germline ends. Per the germline V gene, CDR1 is SGHDT and CDR2 is YYEEEE. CDR3 residues: CASSLVGSYEQYF. The CDR3 DNA sequence: TGTGCCAGCAGCTTAGTCGGCTCCTACGAGCAGTACTTC.

The sample holds a few counts of this clone. The rearrangement uses TRBV7-9 and TRBJ2-3; D perhaps matches TRBD2 (6 bases). The CDR3 spans 12 residues. Between the trimmed V and J ends, which lost 10 bases and 2 bases, there was a span of 10 bases. Per germline, CDR1 SEHNR and CDR2 FQNEAQ (reference sequence). In nucleotides, the CDR3 is TGTGCCACAGCGGGTGACACAGATACGCAGTATTTT. Amino acid sequence: CATAGDTDTQYF. The whole variable domain, filled in from reference TRBV7-9 and TRBJ2-3, reads DTGVSQNPRHKITKRGQNVTFRCDPISEHNRLYWYRQTLGQGPEFLTYFQNEAQLEKSRLLSDRFSAERPKGSFSTLEIQRTEQGDSAMYLCATAGDTDTQYFGPGTRLTVL.

Of note for this clone: One end of the junction varies from germline; a read error may be responsible. CDR3 in amino acids: CASSFNRGRYSEQFF. In DNA form, the CDR3 reads TGTGCCAGCAGCTTCAACAGGGGTAGGTACAGTGAGCAGTTCTTC. This chain uses TRBV7-2 with TRBJ2-1; 7 nucleotides align to TRBD1. The CDR3 is made up of 15 amino acids. CDR1 is SGHTA, CDR2 FQGNSA, per germline.

The chain employs TRBV7-8 and TRBJ2-7; 7 bases fit TRBD1. V trimming: 1 base; J trimming: 2 bases; junction bases outside the gene matches: 5. Looked up from germline, CDR1 is SGHVS and CDR2 is FQNEAQ. This CDR3 region has 15 residues. In nucleotides, the CDR3 is TGTGCCAGCAGCTTAGAGAGGACAGGAACCTACGAGCAGTACTTC. It specifies CASSLERTGTYEQYF. Combining the CDR3 with reference TRBV7-8 and TRBJ2-7 gives the whole variable domain GAGVSQSPRYKVAKRGQDVALRCDPISGHVSLFWYQQALGQGPEFLTYFQNEAQLDKSGLPSDRFFAERPEGSVSTLKIQRTQQEDSAVYLCASSLERTGTYEQYFGPGTRLTVT.

This chain connects TRBV7-2 to TRBJ2-2; TRBD1 matches at 8 bases. CDR3 size: 15 residues. The V gene's germline CDR1 is SGHTA and CDR2 FQGNSA. Trimming took 7 bases from V and 1 from J; bases not matched to a gene: 5. The CDR3 protein is CASTLGQGNTGELFF. The CDR3 nucleotides are TGTGCCAGCACCCTTGGACAGGGGAACACCGGGGAGCTGTTTTTT.

The CDR3 spells CASSGGQAIETQYF. The CDR3 bases are TGCGCCAGCAGCGGGGGACAGGCCATAGAGACCCAGTACTTC. J is TRBJ2-5 and V is TRBV5-1, with 8 bases lining up with TRBD1. Trimming took 4 bases from V and 4 from J; bases not matched to a gene: 6. Germline V gene lookup returns CDR1 SGHRS and CDR2 YFSETQ. The CDR3 is 14 amino acids.

This chain joins TRBV29-1 and TRBJ1-3; TRBD1 matches 7 bases. CDR1 SQVTM and CDR2 ANQGSEA come from the germline V gene. J gave up 5 bases and V 7 bases, and 14 bases lay outside the gene matches. The CDR3 has 15 residues. The CDR3 here is CSAEVGGTVRNTIYF. The CDR3 region has the DNA TGCAGCGCGGAGGTAGGGGGCACCGTTAGAAACACCATATATTTT.

The rearrangement joins TRBV14 to TRBJ2-3; 7 bases align to TRBD2. The ends lost 0 bases at V and 3 bases at J; junction bases unmatched: 6. CDR1 and CDR2 (germline): SGHDN, FVKESK. The CDR3 runs 16 residues. CDR3 residues: CASSQDRWTRTDTQYF. CDR3 nucleotide sequence: TGTGCCAGCAGCCAAGATAGATGGACTAGGACAGATACGCAGTATTTT.